What follows describes a single TCR beta chain. As originally analysed: Using reference gene primer amplification, nucleated cell counts were estimated. This table comes from immunoSEQ multiplex PCR, and its TCRdb copy is limited to in-frame clones, with some not included. The DNA gave D and trimming, while V, J and clone size come from that table. The table lists over 25,000 clones, 91% of them singletons, with over 8% in the top ten. The data are from a study of blood T cell repertoires in COVID-19. Overall study: Whether acute or convalescent, the COVID-19 samples came from the United States, Italy and Spain. In each case, the material was cDNA or gDNA derived from T cells, B-cell-depleted T cells, or PBMCs.

Germline CDR1 SGDLS, CDR2 YYNGEE. V was shortened by 2 bases and J by 9 bases, with 20 bases between the two germline ends. This CDR3 is 15 amino acids long. This sequence originates from a human donor with active COVID-19. The donor label of this sample is uncertain. Sequencing used peripheral blood. The genes are TRBV9 and TRBJ1-2; D remains unclear. The CDR3 DNA is TGTGCCAGCAGCGTCTTTCCCCGGGATCCTCTCAGCTACACCTTC. Protein product: CASSVFPRDPLSYTF.